The next 11 T cell receptor beta chains were all read from a single sample in a study of blood T cell repertoires in COVID-19. This table comes from immunoSEQ multiplex PCR, and its TCRdb copy is limited to in-frame clones, with some not included. The repertoire holds 150,000 to 200,000 clones, with more than 85% as singletons. Sequencing was carried out using peripheral blood. These receptors were collected from a man in his forties or fifties with active or convalescent COVID-19.

The CDR3 DNA sequence: TGCGCCAGCAGCTTGGCAAATTCACCCCTCCACTTT. It specifies CASSLANSPLHF. The chain links TRBV5-1 to TRBJ1-6; D is unclear. Germline-derived CDR1 and CDR2 are SGHRS and YFSETQ. The V end lost 0 bases, the J end lost 7 bases, and 2 bases lay between the germline ends. The CDR3 loop spans 12 amino acids. Variable domain in full (rest from reference TRBV5-1 and TRBJ1-6): KAGVTQTPRYLIKTRGQQVTLSCSPISGHRSVSWYQQTPGQGLQFLFEYFSETQRNKGNFPGRFSGRQFSNSRSEMNVSTLELGDSALYLCASSLANSPLHFGNGTRLTVT.

In its sample, this clone was seen a few times. The chain links TRBV5-1 to TRBJ2-7; 7 bases are a match to TRBD1. Germline-derived CDR1 and CDR2 are SGHRS and YFSETQ. The CDR3 runs to 13 residues. V dropped 5 bases and J dropped 2; count of bases not matched to a gene: 4. Written as DNA, the CDR3 is TGCGCCAGCAGTTATGGACAGGCCTACGAGCAGTACTTC. Its protein is CASSYGQAYEQYF. The whole variable domain, filled in from reference TRBV5-1 and TRBJ2-7, reads KAGVTQTPRYLIKTRGQQVTLSCSPISGHRSVSWYQQTPGQGLQFLFEYFSETQRNKGNFPGRFSGRQFSNSRSEMNVSTLELGDSALYLCASSYGQAYEQYFGPGTRLTVT.

The chain carries TRBV19 and TRBJ2-7; D unclear. V was shortened by 5 bases and J by 2 bases, with 13 bases between the two germline ends. This CDR3 contains 14 residues. Germline V lookup: CDR1 LNHDA, CDR2 SQIVND (reference sequence). The CDR3 sequence is CASSALGSAYEQYF. The CDR3 bases are TGTGCCAGTAGTGCCCTCGGAAGCGCCTACGAGCAGTACTTC.

The chain combines TRBV19 with TRBJ1-1; 8 positions match TRBD1. After removal of 3 bases from V and 11 bases from J, the junction contained 11 bases not matched to a gene. This CDR3 comprises 14 residues. The V gene's germline CDR1 is LNHDA and CDR2 SQIVND (reference sequence). For the CDR3, the DNA is TGTGCCAGTAGTATCGGTCAGGGGGCTGAAGTGGCTTTCTTT. This codes for CASSIGQGAEVAFF.

The V gene is TRBV5-1, the J gene TRBJ2-2; tentative D call: TRBD1 (5 bases). Deletions cut 4 bases from V and 2 bases from J, with 18 bases between. CDR3 length equals 17 residues. From germline, CDR1 is SGHRS and CDR2 YFSETQ. Written as DNA, the CDR3 is TGCGCCAGCAGCCCCGGGTCGTGGGGCCAAAACACCGGGGAGCTGTTTTTT. This gives the protein CASSPGSWGQNTGELFF.

Written as DNA, the CDR3 is TGCGCCAGCAGCTTGGATCCTTCAACTAATGAAAAACTGTTTTTT. This encodes CASSLDPSTNEKLFF. The chain has TRBV5-1 and TRBJ1-4; D uncertain. V was trimmed by 0 bases and J by 0 bases, leaving 6 bases between them. CDR1 SGHRS and CDR2 YFSETQ come from the germline V gene. The CDR3 is 15 amino acids.

V is TRBV7-6 and J is TRBJ1-1; perhaps TRBD1 as D (6 bases). CDR1 is SGHVS and CDR2 is FNYEAQ in the germline V gene. The CDR3 covers 15 residues. With 3 bases removed from V and 1 base from J, the gap between germline ends came to 12 bases. The DNA for the CDR3 is TGTGCCAGCAGCTTGCTGACAGGCAGGAACACTGAAGCTTTCTTT. Translating gives CASSLLTGRNTEAFF.

In nucleotides, the CDR3 is TGTGCCAGCAGGGAGCTAGCGGGCAACCCCTACGAGCAGTACTTC. Protein product: CASRELAGNPYEQYF. This chain connects TRBV6-5 to TRBJ2-7; 8 nucleotides line up with TRBD2. The CDR3 extends over 15 amino acids. V shed 6 bases, J shed 2 bases, and the junction held 9 bases outside the gene matches. Germline V CDR1 and CDR2: MNHEY, SVGAGI.

The rearrangement links TRBV2 to TRBJ2-5, with a weak D call TRBD1 (5 bases). Trimming cost V 8 bases and J 9 bases, with 22 bases left between them. CDR1 is SNHLY, CDR2 FYNNEI, per germline. CDR3 length: 14 amino acids. CDR3 region: CASGQDSGRWAQYF. Here the CDR3 DNA reads TGTGCCAGCGGCCAAGACTCAGGGCGCTGGGCCCAGTACTTC.

This clone was seen just once. The chain links TRBV28 to TRBJ2-1, with D unclear. Germline CDR1 MDHEN, CDR2 SYDVKM. V shed 1 base and J shed 0 bases, with 4 bases lying between them. The CDR3 totals 14 residues. DNA of the CDR3: TGTGCCAGCAGTTTATCCCTCTCCTACAATGAGCAGTTCTTC. Its protein product is CASSLSLSYNEQFF.

V and J are TRBV9 and TRBJ1-5; D possibly corresponds to TRBD1 (5 bases). V lost 4 bases and J 0 bases, leaving 8 bases between the germline ends. This CDR3 comprises 14 residues. Germline loops: CDR1 SGDLS, CDR2 YYNGEE. CDR3 nucleotides: TGTGCCAGCAGCAAGGGGCTTAGCAATCAGCCCCAGCATTTT. This encodes CASSKGLSNQPQHF.